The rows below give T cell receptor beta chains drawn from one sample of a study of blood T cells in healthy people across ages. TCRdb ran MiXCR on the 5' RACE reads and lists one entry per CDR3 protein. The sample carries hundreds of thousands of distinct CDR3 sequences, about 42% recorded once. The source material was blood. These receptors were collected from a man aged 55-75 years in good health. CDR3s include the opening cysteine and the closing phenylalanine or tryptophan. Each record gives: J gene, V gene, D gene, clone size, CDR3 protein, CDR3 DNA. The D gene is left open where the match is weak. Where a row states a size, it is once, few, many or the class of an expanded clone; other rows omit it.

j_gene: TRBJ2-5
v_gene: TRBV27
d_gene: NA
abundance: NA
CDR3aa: CASNTGAPRRETQYF
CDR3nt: TGTGCCAGCAATACCGGGGCACCTCGCCGGGAGACCCAGTACTTC

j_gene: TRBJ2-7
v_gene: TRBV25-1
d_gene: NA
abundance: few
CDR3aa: CASSGRDILAYEQYF
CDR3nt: TGTGCCAGCAGTGGCCGGGACATCCTAGCGTACGAGCAGTACTTC

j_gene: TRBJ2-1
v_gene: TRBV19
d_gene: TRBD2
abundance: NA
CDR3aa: CASSAGGSSYNEQFF
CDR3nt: TGTGCCAGTTCCGCGGGAGGGAGCTCCTACAATGAGCAGTTCTTC

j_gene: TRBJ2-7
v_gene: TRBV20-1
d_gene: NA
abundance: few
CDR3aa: CSASPGQSYEQYF
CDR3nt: TGCAGTGCTAGCCCCGGACAGTCCTACGAGCAGTACTTC

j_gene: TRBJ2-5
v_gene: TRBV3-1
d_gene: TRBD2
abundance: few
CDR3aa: CASSLSGSGGHQETQYF
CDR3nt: TGTGCCAGCAGCCTTTCAGGGAGCGGGGGGCACCAAGAGACCCAGTACTTC

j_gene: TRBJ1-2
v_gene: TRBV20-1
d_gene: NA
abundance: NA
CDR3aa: CSARVAYGYTF
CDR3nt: TGCAGTGCTAGAGTTGCGTATGGCTACACCTTC

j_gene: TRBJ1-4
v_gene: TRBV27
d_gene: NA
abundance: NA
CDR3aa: CASSFTNEKLFF
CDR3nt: TGTGCCAGCAGTTTTACCAACGAAAAACTGTTTTTT

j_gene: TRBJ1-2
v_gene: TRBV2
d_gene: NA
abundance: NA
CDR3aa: CASRPPGGSRYGYTF
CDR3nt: TGTGCCAGCAGGCCTCCCGGGGGATCTCGCTATGGCTACACCTTC

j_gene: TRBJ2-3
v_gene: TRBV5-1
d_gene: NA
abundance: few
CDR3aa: CASSVSPGTDTQYF
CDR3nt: TGCGCCAGCAGCGTCTCCCCAGGCACAGATACGCAGTATTTT

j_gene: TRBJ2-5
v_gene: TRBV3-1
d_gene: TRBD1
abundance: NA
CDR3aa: CASSQTGTAQGETQYF
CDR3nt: TGTGCCAGCAGCCAGACAGGGACAGCCCAGGGGGAGACCCAGTACTTC

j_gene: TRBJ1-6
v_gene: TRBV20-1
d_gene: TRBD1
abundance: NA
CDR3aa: CSATGTDGYNSPLHF
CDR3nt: TGCAGTGCAACCGGGACAGACGGCTATAATTCACCCCTCCACTTT

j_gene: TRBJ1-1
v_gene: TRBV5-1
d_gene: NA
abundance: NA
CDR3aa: CASSLVNALENTEAFF
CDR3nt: TGCGCCAGCAGCTTGGTCAATGCGCTGGAGAACACTGAAGCTTTCTTT

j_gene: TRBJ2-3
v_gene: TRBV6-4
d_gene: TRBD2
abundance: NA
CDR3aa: CASSDSGGAGDTQYF
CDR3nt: TGTGCCAGCAGTGATAGCGGGGGGGCCGGCGATACGCAGTATTTT

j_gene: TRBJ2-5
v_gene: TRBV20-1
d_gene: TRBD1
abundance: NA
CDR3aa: CSARPRGPKETQYF
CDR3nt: TGCAGTGCTCGACCCAGGGGGCCGAAAGAGACCCAGTACTTC

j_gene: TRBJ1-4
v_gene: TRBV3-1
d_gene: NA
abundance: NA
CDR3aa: CASSQGRRNEKLFF
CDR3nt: TGTGCCAGCAGCCAAGGCAGGAGGAATGAAAAACTGTTTTTT

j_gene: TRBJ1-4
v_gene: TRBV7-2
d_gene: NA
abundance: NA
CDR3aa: CASSLNPSNEKLFF
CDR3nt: TGTGCCAGCAGCTTAAACCCCTCTAATGAAAAACTGTTTTTT

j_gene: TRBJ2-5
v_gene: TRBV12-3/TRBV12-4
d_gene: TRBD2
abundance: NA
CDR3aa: CASSPGTSGARYF
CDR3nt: TGTGCCAGCAGTCCCGGGACTAGCGGGGCCCGGTACTTC

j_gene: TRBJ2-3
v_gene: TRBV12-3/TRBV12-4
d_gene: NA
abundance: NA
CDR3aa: CASSYRLAGTQYF
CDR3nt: TGTGCCAGCAGTTACCGGCTAGCTGGTACGCAGTATTTT

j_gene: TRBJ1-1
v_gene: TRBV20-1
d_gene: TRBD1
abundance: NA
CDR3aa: CSASSPTGGSTEAFF
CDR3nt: TGCAGTGCTAGCAGCCCGACAGGGGGAAGCACTGAAGCTTTCTTT

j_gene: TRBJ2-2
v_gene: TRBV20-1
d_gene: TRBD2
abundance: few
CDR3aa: CSASRAGGNTGELFF
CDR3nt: TGCAGTGCTAGCCGTGCGGGGGGTAACACCGGGGAGCTGTTTTTT

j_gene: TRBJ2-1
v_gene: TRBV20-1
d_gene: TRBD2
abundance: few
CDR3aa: CSATPGLAGSSYNEQFF
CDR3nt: TGCAGTGCTACGCCGGGACTAGCGGGGAGCTCCTACAATGAGCAGTTCTTC

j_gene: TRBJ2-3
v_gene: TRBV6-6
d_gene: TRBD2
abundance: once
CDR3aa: CASSSSGRARDTQYF
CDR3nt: TGTGCCAGCAGTTCTAGCGGGAGGGCGAGGGATACGCAGTATTTT

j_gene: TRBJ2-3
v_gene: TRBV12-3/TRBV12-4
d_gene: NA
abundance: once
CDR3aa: CAISYLADTQYF
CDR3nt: TGTGCCATCTCGTATTTGGCAGATACGCAGTATTTT

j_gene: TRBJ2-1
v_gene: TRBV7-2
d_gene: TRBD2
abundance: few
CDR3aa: CASSRGLAGGYEQFF
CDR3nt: TGTGCCAGCAGCCGGGGGCTAGCGGGGGGCTATGAGCAGTTCTTC

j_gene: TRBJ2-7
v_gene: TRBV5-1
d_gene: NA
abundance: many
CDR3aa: CASSLATGYEQYF
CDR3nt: TGCGCCAGCAGCTTGGCAACAGGGTACGAGCAGTACTTC

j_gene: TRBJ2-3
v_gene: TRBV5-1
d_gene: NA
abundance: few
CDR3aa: CASSWRGGGTDTQYF
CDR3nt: TGCGCCAGCAGCTGGAGGGGCGGGGGCACAGATACGCAGTATTTT

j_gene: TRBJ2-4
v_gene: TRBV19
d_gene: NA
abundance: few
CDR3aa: CASAPPGLNIQYF
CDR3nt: TGTGCCAGTGCCCCCCCGGGCCTTAACATTCAGTACTTC

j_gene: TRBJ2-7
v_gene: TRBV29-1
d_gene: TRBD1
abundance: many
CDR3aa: CSATGGNAYEQYF
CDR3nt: TGCAGCGCGACAGGGGGTAATGCCTACGAGCAGTACTTC

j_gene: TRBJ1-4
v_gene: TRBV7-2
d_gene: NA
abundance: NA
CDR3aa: CASSPGEANEKLFF
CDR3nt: TGTGCCAGCAGCCCAGGGGAGGCTAATGAAAAACTGTTTTTT

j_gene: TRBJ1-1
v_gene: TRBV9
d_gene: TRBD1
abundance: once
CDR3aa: CASSPTLGTGGNTEAFF
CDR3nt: TGTGCCAGCAGCCCCACCCTTGGGACAGGGGGGAACACTGAAGCTTTCTTT

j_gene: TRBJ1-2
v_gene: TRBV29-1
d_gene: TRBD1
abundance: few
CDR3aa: CSVTPHGTGNYGYTF
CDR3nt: TGCAGCGTGACACCGCACGGGACAGGGAACTATGGCTACACCTTC

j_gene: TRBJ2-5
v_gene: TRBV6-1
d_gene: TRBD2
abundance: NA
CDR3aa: CASSPGLAGAGGNEQYF
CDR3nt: TGTGCCAGCAGTCCGGGACTAGCGGGGGCGGGGGGCAATGAGCAGTACTTC

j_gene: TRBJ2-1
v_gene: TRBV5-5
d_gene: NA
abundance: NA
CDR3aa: CASSLAGPNEQFF
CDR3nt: TGTGCCAGCAGCTTGGCGGGTCCCAATGAGCAGTTCTTC

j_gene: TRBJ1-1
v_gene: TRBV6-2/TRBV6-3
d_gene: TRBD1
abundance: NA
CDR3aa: CASSSLLGQGRASNTEAFF
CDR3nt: TGTGCCAGCAGTTCCCTTCTCGGACAGGGGAGAGCCTCAAACACTGAAGCTTTCTTT

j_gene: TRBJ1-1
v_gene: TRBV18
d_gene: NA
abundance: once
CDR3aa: CASHSKGGALGTEAFF
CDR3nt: TGTGCCAGCCACTCTAAAGGAGGGGCTCTTGGCACGGAAGCTTTCTTT

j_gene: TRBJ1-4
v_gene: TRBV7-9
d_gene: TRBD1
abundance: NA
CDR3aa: CASSSDRDRLNEKLFF
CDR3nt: TGTGCCAGCAGCTCGGACCGGGACAGACTAAATGAAAAACTGTTTTTT

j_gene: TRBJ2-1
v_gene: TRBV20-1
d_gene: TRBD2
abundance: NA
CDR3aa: CSATLRTSGNNEQFF
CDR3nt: TGCAGTGCTACACTCAGGACTAGCGGAAACAATGAGCAGTTCTTC

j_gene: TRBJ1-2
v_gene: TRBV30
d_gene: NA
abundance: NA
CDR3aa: CAWSDQGINYGYTF
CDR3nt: TGTGCCTGGAGTGACCAGGGGATTAACTATGGCTACACCTTC

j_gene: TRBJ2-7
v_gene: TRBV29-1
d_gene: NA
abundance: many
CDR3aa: CSVWGAGVYEQYF
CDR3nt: TGCAGCGTATGGGGGGCAGGGGTGTACGAGCAGTACTTC

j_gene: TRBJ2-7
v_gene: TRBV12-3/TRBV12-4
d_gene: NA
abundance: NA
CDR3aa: CASSLFSPTYEQYF
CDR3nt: TGTGCCAGCAGTTTATTCAGCCCCACCTACGAGCAGTACTTC

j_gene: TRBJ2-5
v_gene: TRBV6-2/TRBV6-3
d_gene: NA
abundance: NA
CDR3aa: CASSYGAEAPKETQYF
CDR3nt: TGTGCCAGCAGTTACGGGGCGGAGGCCCCCAAAGAGACCCAGTACTTC

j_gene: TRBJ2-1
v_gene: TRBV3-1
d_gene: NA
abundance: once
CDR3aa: CASSHFSKQFF
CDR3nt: TGTGCCAGCAGCCATTTCTCAAAGCAGTTCTTC

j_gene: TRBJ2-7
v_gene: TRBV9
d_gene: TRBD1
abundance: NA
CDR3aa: CASSPQGTVYEQYF
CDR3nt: TGTGCCAGCAGCCCCCAAGGGACAGTCTACGAGCAGTACTTC

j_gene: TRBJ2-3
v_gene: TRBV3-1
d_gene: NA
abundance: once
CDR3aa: CASSPSHPDTQYF
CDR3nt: TGTGCCAGCAGCCCTTCTCATCCGGATACGCAGTATTTT

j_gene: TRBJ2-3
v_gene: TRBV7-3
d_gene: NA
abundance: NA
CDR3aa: CASSLSRGGTDTQYF
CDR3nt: TGTGCCAGCAGCTTATCACGGGGCGGGACAGATACGCAGTATTTT

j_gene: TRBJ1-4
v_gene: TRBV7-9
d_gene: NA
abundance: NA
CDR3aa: CASGSDSTEKLFF
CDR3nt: TGTGCCAGCGGCTCGGACTCAACCGAAAAACTGTTTTTT

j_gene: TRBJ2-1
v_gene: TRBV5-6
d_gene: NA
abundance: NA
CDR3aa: CASGYLTENNEQFF
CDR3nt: TGTGCCAGCGGATACCTTACAGAGAACAATGAGCAGTTCTTC

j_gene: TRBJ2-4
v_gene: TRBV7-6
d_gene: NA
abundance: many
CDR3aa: CASSLTDKNIQYF
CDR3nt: TGTGCCAGCAGCTTAACAGACAAAAACATTCAGTACTTC

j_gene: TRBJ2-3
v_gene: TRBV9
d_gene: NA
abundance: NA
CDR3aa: CVSSSDGTDTQYF
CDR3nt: TGTGTCAGCAGCTCTGACGGCACAGATACGCAGTATTTT

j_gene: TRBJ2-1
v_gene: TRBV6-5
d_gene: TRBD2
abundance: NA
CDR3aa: CASRGFREAPEQFF
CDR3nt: TGTGCCAGCAGGGGTTTCCGGGAGGCCCCTGAGCAGTTCTTC

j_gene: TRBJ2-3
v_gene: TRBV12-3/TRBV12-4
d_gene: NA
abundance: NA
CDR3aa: CASSQRQSGDTQYF
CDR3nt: TGTGCCAGCAGTCAGAGACAGTCCGGGGATACGCAGTATTTT

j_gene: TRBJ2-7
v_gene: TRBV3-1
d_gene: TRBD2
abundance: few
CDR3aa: CASSPQVGGGTFSYEQYF
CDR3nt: TGTGCCAGCAGCCCGCAAGTGGGGGGGGGTACCTTCTCCTACGAGCAGTACTTC

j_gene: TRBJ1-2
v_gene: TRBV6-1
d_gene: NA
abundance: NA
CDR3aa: CASREPDRNYGYTF
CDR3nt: TGTGCCAGCAGGGAACCGGACCGCAACTATGGCTACACCTTC

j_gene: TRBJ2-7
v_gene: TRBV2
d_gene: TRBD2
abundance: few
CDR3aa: CASSEAPDKIGLANYEQYF
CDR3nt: TGTGCCAGCAGTGAAGCGCCGGATAAAATCGGACTAGCGAACTACGAGCAGTACTTC

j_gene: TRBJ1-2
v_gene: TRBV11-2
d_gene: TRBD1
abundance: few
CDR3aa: CASSPRHDRASNGYTF
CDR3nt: TGTGCCAGCAGCCCTCGACATGACAGGGCGAGCAATGGCTACACCTTC